The clone carrying this TCR beta chain was observed a handful of times. The CDR3 length is 14 residues. Trimming shortened V by 4 bases and J by 3 bases, and 10 bases separated the two germline ends. Germline-derived CDR1 and CDR2 are SNHLY and FYNNEI. This record belongs to a study of identical twins. TCRdb independently ran MiXCR on the 5' RACE reads; one entry per CDR3 protein. The repertoire includes fewer than 900,000 distinct CDR3 sequences, 21% of them detected once, and approximately 4.3% sits in the top ten. This sample also appeared in a second study, on T cells expressing NK-cell markers. From that paper: From sorted CD3+CD56+NKG2C+, CD3+CD56+NKG2C- and CD3+CD56-NKG2C+ T cells came the TCR beta repertoires.

The source material was PBMCs. The origin of this receptor is a woman under 30 in good health. The chain carries TRBV2 and TRBJ2-1, with D unclear. CDR3 protein: CASSAARDYNEQFF. For the CDR3, the DNA is TGTGCCAGCAGTGCCGCTAGGGACTACAATGAGCAGTTCTTC.